These 14 T cell receptor beta chains came from one sample sequenced in a study of Graves' ophthalmopathy and Graves' hyperthyroidism. Amplification of TCR beta CDR3 regions used RNA transcripts. An initial RT-PCR round employing HTBI primers preceded a second-round multiplex PCR. One entry per CDR3 protein, called by TCRdb with MiXCR from the multiplex PCR reads. The sample includes roughly 1.1 million distinct CDR3 sequences, approximately 35% seen only once; the top ten take 11%. Sequenced input: peripheral blood or thyroid tissue (not recorded which). Receptors originate from an adult man with Graves' hyperthyroidism.

This clonotype has only a few counts. V usage is TRBV3-1 and J usage is TRBJ1-1; a weak D match, TRBD1 (6 bases). Germline loops: CDR1 LGHDT, CDR2 YNNKEL (reference sequence). V lost 5 bases and J 5 bases, leaving 12 bases between the germline ends. CDR3 length: 13 residues. In DNA form, the CDR3 reads TGTGCCAGCAGCTTGGGACAAGCGACTGAAGCTTTCTTT. Protein sequence: CASSLGQATEAFF.

With regard to this clonotype: This may arise from a read error, as a much more abundant clone is one base away. The V and J genes are TRBV6-5 and TRBJ2-5; the D is unclear. V was pared by 6 bases and J by 0 bases, with 5 bases between. CDR3 size: 12 residues. CDR1 is MNHEY, CDR2 SVGAGI, per germline. CDR3 sequence (DNA): TGTGCCAGCAGCGTCAACCAAGAGACCCAGTACTTC. Residues: CASSVNQETQYF.

In regard to this clonotype: A much larger clone sits a single nucleotide away, making a read error possible. The CDR3, as DNA: TGTGCCAGCAGTTGGTCGGTTAGCAATCGGCCCCAGCATTTT. Translation: CASSWSVSNRPQHF. J is TRBJ1-5 and V is TRBV12-3 or TRBV12-4; D gene unclear. The CDR3 extends over 14 amino acids.

This clonotype was counted only a few times. V is TRBV9 and J is TRBJ2-3, with 11 bases lining up with TRBD1. The J segment lost 3 bases and the V segment lost 0 bases, leaving 6 bases of the junction unmatched. Germline V gene lookup returns CDR1 SGDLS and CDR2 YYNGEE. This CDR3 spans 17 amino acids. CDR3 loop: CASSVASGTGGTDTQYF. CDR3 sequence (DNA): TGTGCCAGCAGCGTAGCATCTGGGACAGGGGGAACAGATACGCAGTATTTT.

Many counts were recorded for this clonotype. The chain carries TRBV7-8 and TRBJ1-1; a weak D match, TRBD1 (5 bases). CDR3 length: 15 amino acids. The germline V gene encodes CDR1 SGHVS and CDR2 FQNEAQ. Trimming took 3 bases from V and 4 from J, leaving 15 bases between them. The CDR3 region is CASSFGTGGGTEAFF. In DNA form, the CDR3 reads TGTGCCAGCAGCTTCGGGACGGGAGGTGGCACTGAAGCTTTCTTT.

This clonotype was observed at least ten times. This chain uses TRBV4-1 with TRBJ1-6; no clear D gene. The germline gives CDR1 MGHRA, CDR2 YSYEKL. Trimming removed 1 base at V and 5 bases at J, with 6 bases between. CDR3 size: 14 residues. The CDR3 is CASSQGDDNSPLHF. CDR3 coding DNA: TGCGCCAGCAGCCAAGGTGATGATAATTCACCCCTCCACTTT.

This clonotype has at least ten counts. The chain is built from TRBV7-9 and TRBJ2-5; maybe TRBD2 (6 bases). Trimming pared 5 bases from V and 5 bases from J, leaving 18 bases between. Germline V CDR1 and CDR2: SEHNR, FQNEAQ (reference sequence). This CDR3 spans 15 amino acids. The CDR3 protein is CASSNARRGRETQYF. CDR3 DNA sequence: TGTGCCAGCAGCAATGCCCGGCGGGGCCGGGAGACCCAGTACTTC. Based on the CDR3 plus reference TRBV7-9 and TRBJ2-5, the full variable domain is DTGVSQNPRHKITKRGQNVTFRCDPISEHNRLYWYRQTLGQGPEFLTYFQNEAQLEKSRLLSDRFSAERPKGSFSTLEIQRTEQGDSAMYLCASSNARRGRETQYFGPGTRLLVL.

This chain links TRBV12-3 or TRBV12-4 with TRBJ1-1; a possible D gene is TRBD1 (6 bases). The CDR3 length is 15 residues. The V end lost 7 bases, the J end lost 8 bases, and 23 bases lay between the germline ends. CDR3 in amino acids: CASTSVTQGQREAFF. CDR3 DNA: TGTGCCAGCACCTCTGTGACACAGGGTCAGCGAGAAGCTTTCTTT.

This clonotype was seen at least ten times. This CDR3 fails to terminate in the conserved phenylalanine or tryptophan, so it likely reflects a read error. The DNA is left out, because the CDR3 cannot be placed on it with certainty; the CDR3 is given as TCRdb lists it. The chain combines TRBV7-2 with TRBJ1-4. The CDR3 is 10 residues long, counting both termini. Looked up from germline, CDR1 is SGHTA and CDR2 is FQGNSA. CDR3 region: CASSQPNRGH.

This clonotype came up many times. The CDR3 loop is CASSLATSGVGETQYF. The CDR3 nucleotides are TGTGCCAGCAGCTTAGCGACTAGCGGGGTAGGGGAGACCCAGTACTTC. J is TRBJ2-5 and V is TRBV7-2; 11 bases are shared with TRBD2. The CDR3 runs 16 residues. V shed 0 bases, J shed 5 bases, and the junction held 5 bases outside the gene matches. CDR1 and CDR2 (germline): SGHTA, FQGNSA.

V usage is TRBV25-1 and J usage is TRBJ2-1; D call uncertain. CDR1 is MGHDK and CDR2 is SYGVNS in the germline V gene. The V gene lost 7 bases and the J gene lost 7 bases, with 11 bases spanning the gap. The CDR3 loop spans 12 amino acids. CDR3: CASTARRNEQFF. The CDR3 DNA sequence: TGTGCCAGCACCGCCCGCAGGAATGAGCAGTTCTTC.

About this clonotype: This may be a read error: a much more frequent sequence differs by one nucleotide. The conserved closing phenylalanine or tryptophan is absent in this CDR3, likely reflecting a read error. This chain uses TRBV7-2 with TRBJ1-2; D ambiguous. This CDR3 is built from 12 residues. V was shortened by 5 bases and J by 3 bases, with 7 bases between the two germline ends. The germline V gene encodes CDR1 SGHTA and CDR2 FQGNSA. CDR3 nucleotides: TGTGCCAGCAGCCTCCGGGACTATGGCTACACCCTC. The encoded protein is CASSLRDYGYTL.

In this sample, this clonotype turned up many times. The gene calls are TRBV12-3 or TRBV12-4 and TRBJ1-5; D might be TRBD1 (5 bases). Trimming shortened V by 3 bases and J by 4 bases, and 13 bases separated the two germline ends. This CDR3 spans 15 amino acids. The CDR3 reads CASSLAAGPNQPQHF. CDR3 coding DNA: TGTGCCAGCAGTTTGGCCGCGGGACCGAATCAGCCCCAGCATTTT.

This clonotype was picked up a small number of times. The genes are TRBV11-2 and TRBJ2-7; the D is unclear. Trimming took 7 bases from V and 1 from J, leaving 14 bases between them. Germline CDR1 is SGHAT and CDR2 is FQNNGV. The CDR3 extends over 14 amino acids. CDR3 sequence: CASNEVGHSYEQYF. CDR3 sequence (DNA): TGTGCCAGCAACGAGGTCGGCCATTCCTACGAGCAGTACTTC.